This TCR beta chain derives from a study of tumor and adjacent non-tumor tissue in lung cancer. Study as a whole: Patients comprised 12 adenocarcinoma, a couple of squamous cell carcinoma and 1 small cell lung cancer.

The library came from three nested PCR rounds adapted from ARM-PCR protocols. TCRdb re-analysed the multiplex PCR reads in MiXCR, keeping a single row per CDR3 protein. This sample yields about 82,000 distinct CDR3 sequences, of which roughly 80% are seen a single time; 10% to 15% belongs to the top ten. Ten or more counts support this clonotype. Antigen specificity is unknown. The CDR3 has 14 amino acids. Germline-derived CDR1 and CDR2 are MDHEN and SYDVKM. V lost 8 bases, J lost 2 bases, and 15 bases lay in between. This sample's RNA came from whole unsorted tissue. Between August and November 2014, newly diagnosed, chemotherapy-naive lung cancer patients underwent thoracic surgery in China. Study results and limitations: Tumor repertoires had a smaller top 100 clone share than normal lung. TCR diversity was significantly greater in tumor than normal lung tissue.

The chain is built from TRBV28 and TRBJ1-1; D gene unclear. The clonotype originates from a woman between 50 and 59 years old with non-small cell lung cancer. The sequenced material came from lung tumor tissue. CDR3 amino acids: CASLRPGFNTEAFF. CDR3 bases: TGTGCCAGCCTACGTCCCGGGTTTAACACTGAAGCTTTCTTT.